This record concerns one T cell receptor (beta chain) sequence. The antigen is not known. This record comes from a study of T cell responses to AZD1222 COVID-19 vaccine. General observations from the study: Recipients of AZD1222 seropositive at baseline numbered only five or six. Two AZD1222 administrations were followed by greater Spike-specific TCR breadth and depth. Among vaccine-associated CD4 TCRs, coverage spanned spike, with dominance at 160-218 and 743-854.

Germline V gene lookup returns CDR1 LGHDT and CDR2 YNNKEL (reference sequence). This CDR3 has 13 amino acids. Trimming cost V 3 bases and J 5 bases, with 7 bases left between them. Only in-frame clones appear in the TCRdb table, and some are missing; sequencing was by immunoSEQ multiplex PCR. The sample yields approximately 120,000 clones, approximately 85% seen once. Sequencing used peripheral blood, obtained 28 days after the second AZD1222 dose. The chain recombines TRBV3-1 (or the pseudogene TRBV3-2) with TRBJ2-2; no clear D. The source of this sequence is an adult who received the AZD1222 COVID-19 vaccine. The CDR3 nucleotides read TGTGCCAGCAGCCAGGGCGGTACCGGGGAGCTGTTTTTT. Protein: CASSQGGTGELFF.